This T cell receptor (beta chain) was captured in a study of identical twins. MiXCR was run by TCRdb on the 5' RACE reads, yielding one entry per CDR3 protein. This sample has 200,000 to 300,000 distinct CDR3 sequences, with 7.5% found just once. This clonotype was observed a few times. The V and J ends lost 1 base and 5 bases, in that order; junction bases with no gene match: 8. In germline, CDR1 is DFQATT, CDR2 SNEGSKA (reference sequence). This CDR3 is 15 amino acids long. This same sample was also taken into another study, of yellow fever vaccine responses in identical twins.

Source material: CD8+ T cells sorted from blood. The genes are TRBV20-1 and TRBJ2-5; 9 positions agree with TRBD2. This TCR derives from a woman in her late teens or twenties in good health. This CDR3 is CSARAAGGGSETQYF. The CDR3 nucleotides are TGCAGTGCTAGAGCGGCGGGGGGGGGCAGCGAGACCCAGTACTTC.